The next 14 T cell receptor beta chains were all read from a single sample in a study of cytomegalovirus exposure and HLA in healthy donors. The primer mix had 60 Vbeta and 13 Jbeta primers. The method was immunoSEQ multiplex PCR; TCRdb's version includes in-frame clones alone and lacks a portion of them. Among 150,000 to 200,000 clones listed, roughly 65% were seen once. Source material: PBMCs. Every receptor here comes from a woman between 18 and 29 years old in good health and CMV-seropositive.

This clone was seen more than once but under ten times. The V call is TRBV5-1, the J call TRBJ1-2; D may be TRBD1 (5 bases). This CDR3 is built from 12 residues. Trimming stripped 0 bases from V and 7 bases from J, with 7 bases between. Germline values: CDR1 SGHRS, CDR2 YFSETQ. The CDR3 nucleotides read TGCGCCAGCAGCTTGGGGGGCCGTGGCTACACCTTC. Its translation is CASSLGGRGYTF.

The chain links TRBV4-1 to TRBJ2-7, with D perhaps TRBD1 (5 bases). The CDR3 is made up of 15 amino acids. Trimming cost V 1 base and J 2 bases, with 12 bases left between them. Looked up from germline, CDR1 is MGHRA and CDR2 is YSYEKL. The CDR3, as DNA: TGCGCCAGCAGCCAAGTTACAGGATCAGCCTACGAGCAGTACTTC. Translating it yields CASSQVTGSAYEQYF.

This clone has only a few counts. The rearrangement links TRBV5-4 to TRBJ2-7, with a tentative D call TRBD2 (5 bases). This CDR3 is 16 amino acids long. V dropped 0 bases and J dropped 3 bases, with 16 bases sitting between them. Germline-derived CDR1 and CDR2 are SGHNT and YYREEE (reference sequence). In nucleotides, the CDR3 is TGTGCCAGCAGCTTGGGAGGGAGCGTCGCCGGCTACGAGCAGTACTTC. This encodes CASSLGGSVAGYEQYF.

The genes are TRBV19 and TRBJ2-1; D gene unclear. The V gene's germline CDR1 is LNHDA and CDR2 SQIVND (reference sequence). V lost 3 bases to trimming and J lost 2 bases, with 14 bases between them. This CDR3 is built from 16 residues. This CDR3 reads CASSMMGWVTYNEQFF. CDR3 nucleotides: TGTGCCAGTAGTATGATGGGCTGGGTGACCTACAATGAGCAGTTCTTC.

V usage is TRBV28 and J usage is TRBJ2-7; 8 nucleotides match TRBD1. After removal of 5 bases from V and 0 bases from J, the junction contained 9 bases not matched to a gene. The CDR3 has 16 residues. Germline V lookup: CDR1 MDHEN, CDR2 SYDVKM. The CDR3 loop reads CASSDTGGTLSYEQYF. Here the CDR3 DNA reads TGTGCCAGCAGTGATACAGGGGGAACTCTCTCCTACGAGCAGTACTTC.

The chain carries TRBV7-8 and TRBJ2-2; TRBD1 matches 8 bases. Unmatched junction bases numbered 13, after V lost 5 bases and J lost 2 bases. The CDR3 runs to 18 residues. Per the germline V gene, CDR1 is SGHVS and CDR2 is FQNEAQ. In DNA form, the CDR3 reads TGTGCCAGCAGCGTGACAGGGGAGGTAGTTACAAACACCGGGGAGCTGTTTTTT. Translating gives CASSVTGEVVTNTGELFF.

The J gene is TRBJ1-1, the V gene TRBV19, with no clear D. From germline, CDR1 is LNHDA and CDR2 SQIVND (reference sequence). With 3 bases removed from V and 5 bases from J, the gap between germline ends came to 7 bases. This CDR3 is 12 amino acids long. The CDR3 DNA sequence: TGTGCCAGTAGTATGGGGAGAACTGAAGCTTTCTTT. It specifies CASSMGRTEAFF.

V is TRBV19 and J is TRBJ1-4, with D uncertain. V gave up 4 bases and J gave up 7 bases, with 13 bases separating them. The CDR3 consists of 14 residues. Germline lookup yields CDR1 LNHDA and CDR2 SQIVND (reference sequence). Here the CDR3 DNA reads TGTGCCAGTAGTACGACTCCCGGAGGTGAAAAACTGTTTTTT. It specifies CASSTTPGGEKLFF.

This sequence joins TRBV10-3 and TRBJ2-7, with a possible D match to TRBD2 (6 bases). The V end lost 6 bases, the J end lost 4 bases, and 16 bases lay between the germline ends. This CDR3 region has 14 residues. Germline V gene sequence: CDR1 ENHRY, CDR2 SYGVKD. The CDR3 DNA reads as TGTGCCATCAGCCCTCCGGGAGATGCTTACGAGCAGTACTTC. This codes for CAISPPGDAYEQYF.

This clone turned up a few times. The chain employs TRBV18 and TRBJ1-1; possible D gene TRBD1, 5 bases. This CDR3 has 14 amino acids. Deletions cut 4 bases from V and 0 bases from J, with 9 bases between. CDR1 and CDR2 from the germline V gene are KGHSH and LQKENI. This CDR3 reads CASSLSTVNTEAFF. Here the CDR3 DNA reads TGTGCCAGCTCACTTTCGACAGTGAACACTGAAGCTTTCTTT.

V and J are TRBV4-2 and TRBJ1-2; 10 bases align to TRBD1. Unmatched junction bases numbered 6, after V lost 2 bases and J lost 0 bases. The CDR3 runs to 17 residues. Germline CDR1 is LGHNA and CDR2 is YNFKEQ. The CDR3 nucleotides are TGTGCCAGCAGCCAAAGTGGACAGGGGGTTCCTAACTATGGCTACACCTTC. Its translation: CASSQSGQGVPNYGYTF.

This chain connects TRBV4-1 to TRBJ1-2, with TRBD1 matching 8 bases. In germline, CDR1 is MGHRA, CDR2 YSYEKL. The CDR3 has 13 residues. Trimming at V came to 4 bases and at J to 4 bases, leaving 2 bases not matched to a gene. The CDR3 here is CASSRGQVYGYTF. CDR3 DNA sequence: TGCGCCAGCAGCCGGGGACAGGTCTATGGCTACACCTTC.

This clone has a handful of counts. The chain joins TRBV19 to TRBJ2-3; 9 nucleotides line up with TRBD1. J lost 3 bases, V lost 7 bases, and 11 bases had no gene match. This CDR3 comprises 16 residues. Germline values: CDR1 LNHDA, CDR2 SQIVND (reference sequence). CDR3 sequence: CASTSRTGVGTDTQYF. Written as DNA, the CDR3 is TGTGCCAGTACATCCCGGACAGGGGTTGGGACAGATACGCAGTATTTT.

The chain joins TRBV27 to TRBJ2-1; a weak D match, TRBD1 (6 bases). Between the trimmed V and J ends, which lost 2 bases and 6 bases, there was a span of 11 bases. The CDR3 has 14 amino acids. Germline CDR1 and CDR2: MNHEY and SMNVEV (reference sequence). The CDR3 protein is CASSLVGQSNEQFF. The CDR3 coding sequence is TGTGCCAGCAGTTTAGTCGGACAGTCCAATGAGCAGTTCTTC.